This T cell receptor beta chain is drawn from a study of shared clonotypes between healthy human individuals. Unsorted PBMC replicate PCRs used approximately 280 ng DNA, tens of thousands of T cell genomes. Assay used: immunoSEQ multiplex PCR; TCRdb lists only in-frame clones, some missing. The sample records around 500,000 clones, over 60% being singletons. This CDR3 has 12 amino acids. Per the germline V gene, CDR1 is SGHTA and CDR2 is FQGNSA. Deletions cut 5 bases from V and 8 bases from J, with 10 bases between. This chain joins TRBV7-2 and TRBJ2-1; D tentatively reads TRBD1 or TRBD2 (5 bases each). Sequences were obtained from PBMCs. This clonotype was sampled from a woman aged 40 to 49 in good health. Some clones in this sample may be carry-over from other donors' samples. The CDR3 reads CASSPGGYEQFF. DNA of the CDR3: TGTGCCAGCAGCCCTGGGGGATATGAGCAGTTCTTC.